The 2 T cell receptor beta chains presented below share a single source sample, sequenced in a study of breast tumors, draining lymph nodes, adjacent tissues. TCRdb reprocessed the multiplex PCR reads with MiXCR, giving one entry per CDR3 protein. This sample has more than 7,500 distinct CDR3 sequences, with 74% found just once. The sequencing sample was made of tumor-adjacent breast tissue. The receptors shown here come from a female donor with breast cancer. Some clones in this sample may be carry-over from other donors' samples.

This clonotype was seen just once. This sequence joins TRBV7-3 and TRBJ1-6, with 8 bases fitting TRBD1. The junction had 5 bases not matched to a gene; V was cut back by 2 bases and J by 8 bases. This CDR3 region has 15 residues. Per germline, CDR1 SGHTA and CDR2 FQGTGA. The CDR3 DNA reads as TGTGCCAGCAGCTTATTTGGACAGGGTGATTCACCCCTCCACTTT. This codes for CASSLFGQGDSPLHF.

The chain employs TRBV4-1 and TRBJ2-3, with TRBD2 identical over 10 bases. The CDR3 covers 17 residues. The J segment lost 5 bases and the V segment lost 2 bases, leaving 10 bases of the junction unmatched. From germline, CDR1 is MGHRA and CDR2 YSYEKL. CDR3 region: CASSQYKAGGPIDTQYF. Here the CDR3 DNA reads TGCGCCAGCAGCCAATATAAAGCGGGGGGGCCTATAGATACGCAGTATTTT.